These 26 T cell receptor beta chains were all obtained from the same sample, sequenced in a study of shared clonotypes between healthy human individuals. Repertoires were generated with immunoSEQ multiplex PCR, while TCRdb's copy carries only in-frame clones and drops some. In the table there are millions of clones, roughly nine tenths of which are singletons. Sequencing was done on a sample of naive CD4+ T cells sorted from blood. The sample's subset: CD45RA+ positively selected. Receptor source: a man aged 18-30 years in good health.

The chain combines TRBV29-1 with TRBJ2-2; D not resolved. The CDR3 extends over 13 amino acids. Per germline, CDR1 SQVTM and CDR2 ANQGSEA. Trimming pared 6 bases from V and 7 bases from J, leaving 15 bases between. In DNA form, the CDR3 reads TGCAGCGTACCTAAAGGGTTGGGCGGGGAGCTGTTTTTT. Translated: CSVPKGLGGELFF.

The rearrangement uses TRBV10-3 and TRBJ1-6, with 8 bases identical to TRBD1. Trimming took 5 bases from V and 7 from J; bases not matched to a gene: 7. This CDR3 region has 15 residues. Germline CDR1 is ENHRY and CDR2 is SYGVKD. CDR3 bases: TGTGCCATCAGTCGAGGACAGGGAGGGAATTCACCCCTCCACTTT. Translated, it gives CAISRGQGGNSPLHF.

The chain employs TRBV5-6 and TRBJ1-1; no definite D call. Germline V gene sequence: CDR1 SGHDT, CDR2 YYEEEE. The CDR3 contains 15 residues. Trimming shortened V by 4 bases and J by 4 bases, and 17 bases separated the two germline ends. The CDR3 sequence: CASSQVPVRGTEAFF. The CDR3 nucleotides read TGTGCCAGCAGCCAAGTTCCCGTACGGGGCACTGAAGCTTTCTTT.

In nucleotides, the CDR3 is TGCAGCGTTCGGACAGGGGAGGACTATGGCTACACCTTC. Amino acids: CSVRTGEDYGYTF. This chain joins TRBV29-1 and TRBJ1-2, with 9 bases lining up with TRBD1. Germline lookup yields CDR1 SQVTM and CDR2 ANQGSEA. V trimming: 5 bases; J trimming: 3 bases; junction bases outside the gene matches: 4. There are 13 residues in the CDR3.

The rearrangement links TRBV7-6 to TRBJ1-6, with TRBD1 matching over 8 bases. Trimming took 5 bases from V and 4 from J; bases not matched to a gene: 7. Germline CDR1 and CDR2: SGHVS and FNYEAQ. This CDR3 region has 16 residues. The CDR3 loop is CASSRGQATYNSPLHF. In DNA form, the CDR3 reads TGTGCCAGCAGCCGGGGACAGGCAACATATAATTCACCCCTCCACTTT.

CDR3 DNA sequence: TGTGCCAGTAGCCGACAGAGTTCCTACGAGCAGTACTTC. Translating it yields CASSRQSSYEQYF. The chain recombines TRBV19 with TRBJ2-7; tentatively, D is TRBD1 (5 bases). CDR1 and CDR2 from the germline V gene are LNHDA and SQIVND (reference sequence). This CDR3 has 13 amino acids. Trimming shortened V by 6 bases and J by 1 base, and 10 bases separated the two germline ends.

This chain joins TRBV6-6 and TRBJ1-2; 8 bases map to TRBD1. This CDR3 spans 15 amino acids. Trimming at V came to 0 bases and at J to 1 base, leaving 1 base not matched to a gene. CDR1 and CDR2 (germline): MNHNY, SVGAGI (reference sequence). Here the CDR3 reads CASSYSTGGNYGYTF. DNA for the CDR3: TGTGCCAGCAGTTACTCAACAGGGGGTAACTATGGCTACACCTTC.

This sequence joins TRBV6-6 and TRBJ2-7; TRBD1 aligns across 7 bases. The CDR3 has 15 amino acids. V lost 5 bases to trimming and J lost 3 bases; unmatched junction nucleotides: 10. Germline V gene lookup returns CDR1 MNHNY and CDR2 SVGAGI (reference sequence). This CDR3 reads CASSTSRQGRYEQYF. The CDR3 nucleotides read TGTGCCAGCAGTACCTCGCGACAGGGTCGCTACGAGCAGTACTTC.

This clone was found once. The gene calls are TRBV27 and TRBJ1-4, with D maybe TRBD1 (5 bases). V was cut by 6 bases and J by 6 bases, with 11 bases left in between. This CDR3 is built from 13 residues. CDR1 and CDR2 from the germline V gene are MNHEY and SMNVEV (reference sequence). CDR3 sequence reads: CASSDSLDEKLFF. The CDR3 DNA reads TGTGCCAGCAGCGACAGTCTGGATGAAAAACTGTTTTTT.

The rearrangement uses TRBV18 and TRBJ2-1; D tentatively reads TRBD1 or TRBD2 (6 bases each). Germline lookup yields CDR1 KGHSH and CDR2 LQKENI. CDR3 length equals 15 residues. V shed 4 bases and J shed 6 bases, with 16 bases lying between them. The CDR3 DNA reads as TGTGCCAGCTCACGCAGGGGAGGCTCCCCCAATGAGCAGTTCTTC. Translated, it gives CASSRRGGSPNEQFF.

The CDR3 is CASSSTDSSPLHF. In DNA, the CDR3 is TGCGCCAGCAGCTCGACGGACTCCTCACCCCTCCACTTT. This chain joins TRBV5-1 and TRBJ1-6; D unresolved. The V and J ends lost 3 bases and 10 bases respectively, with 11 bases between them. The CDR3 contains 13 residues. Germline V gene data show CDR1 as SGHRS and CDR2 as YFSETQ.

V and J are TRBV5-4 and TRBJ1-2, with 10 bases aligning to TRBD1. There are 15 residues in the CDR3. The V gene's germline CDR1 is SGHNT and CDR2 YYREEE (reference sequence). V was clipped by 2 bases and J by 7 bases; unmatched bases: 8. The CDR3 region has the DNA TGTGCCAGCAGCTTAGGGGACAGGGGTAAAGTTGGCTACACCTTC. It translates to CASSLGDRGKVGYTF.

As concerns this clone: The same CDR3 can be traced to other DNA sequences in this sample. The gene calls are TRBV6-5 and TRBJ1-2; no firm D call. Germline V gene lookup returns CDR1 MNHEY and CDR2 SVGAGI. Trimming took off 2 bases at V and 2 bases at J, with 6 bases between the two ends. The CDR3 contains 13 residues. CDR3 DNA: TGTGCCAGCAGTTACGGCGGGAACTATGGCTACACCTTC. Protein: CASSYGGNYGYTF.

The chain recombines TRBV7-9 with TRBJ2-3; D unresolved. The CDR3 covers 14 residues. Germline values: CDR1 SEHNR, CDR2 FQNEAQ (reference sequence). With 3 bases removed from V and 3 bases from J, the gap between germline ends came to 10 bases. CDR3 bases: TGTGCCAGCAGCTTGTTTACCCGAACAGATACGCAGTATTTT. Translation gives CASSLFTRTDTQYF.

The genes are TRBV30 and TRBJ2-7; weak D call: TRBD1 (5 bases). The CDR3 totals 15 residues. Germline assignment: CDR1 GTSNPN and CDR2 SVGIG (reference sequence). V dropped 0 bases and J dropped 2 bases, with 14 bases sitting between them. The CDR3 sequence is CAWSVLEGAAYEQYF. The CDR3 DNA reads TGTGCCTGGAGTGTACTTGAAGGGGCCGCCTACGAGCAGTACTTC. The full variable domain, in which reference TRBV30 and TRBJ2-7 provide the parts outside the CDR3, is SQTIHQWPATLVQPVGSPLSLECTVEGTSNPNLYWYRQAAGRGLQLLFYSVGIGQISSEVPQNLSASRPQDRQFILSSKKLLLSDSGFYLCAWSVLEGAAYEQYFGPGTRLTVT.

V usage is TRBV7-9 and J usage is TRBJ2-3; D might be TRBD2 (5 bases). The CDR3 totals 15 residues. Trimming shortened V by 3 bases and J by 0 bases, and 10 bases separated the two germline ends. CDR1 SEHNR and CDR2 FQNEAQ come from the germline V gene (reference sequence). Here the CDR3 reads CASSLWTRSTDTQYF. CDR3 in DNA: TGTGCCAGCAGCTTGTGGACTCGCAGCACAGATACGCAGTATTTT.

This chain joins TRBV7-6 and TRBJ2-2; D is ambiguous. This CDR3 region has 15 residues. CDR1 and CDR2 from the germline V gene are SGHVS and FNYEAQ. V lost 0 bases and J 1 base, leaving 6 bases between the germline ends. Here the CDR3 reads CASSLAPQNTGELFF. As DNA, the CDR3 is TGTGCCAGCAGCTTAGCGCCTCAGAACACCGGGGAGCTGTTTTTT.

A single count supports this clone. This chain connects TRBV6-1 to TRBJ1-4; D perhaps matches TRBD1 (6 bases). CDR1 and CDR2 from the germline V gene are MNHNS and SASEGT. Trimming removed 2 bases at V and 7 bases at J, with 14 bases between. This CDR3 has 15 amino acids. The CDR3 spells CASSESQGPFEKLFF. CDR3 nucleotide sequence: TGTGCCAGCAGTGAAAGTCAGGGGCCGTTTGAAAAACTGTTTTTT.

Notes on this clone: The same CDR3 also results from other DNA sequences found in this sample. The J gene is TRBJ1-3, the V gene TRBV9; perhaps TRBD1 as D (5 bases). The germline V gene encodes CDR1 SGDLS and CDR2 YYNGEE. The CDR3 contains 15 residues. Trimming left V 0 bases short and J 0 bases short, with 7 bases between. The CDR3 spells CASSVEGNSGNTIYF. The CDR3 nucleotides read TGTGCCAGCAGCGTAGAGGGGAACTCTGGAAACACCATATATTTT.

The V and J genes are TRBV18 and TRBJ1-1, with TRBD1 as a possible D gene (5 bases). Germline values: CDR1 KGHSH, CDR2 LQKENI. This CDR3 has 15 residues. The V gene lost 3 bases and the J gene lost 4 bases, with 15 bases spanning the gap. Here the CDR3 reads CASSPNRMSTTEAFF. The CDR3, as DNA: TGTGCCAGCTCACCTAACAGGATGTCAACCACTGAAGCTTTCTTT.

The CDR3 sequence: CACHRRAANEKLFF. The CDR3 DNA reads TGTGCCTGCCACCGGAGGGCGGCTAATGAAAAACTGTTTTTT. This chain joins TRBV30 and TRBJ1-4; unclear D gene. The germline gives CDR1 GTSNPN, CDR2 SVGIG (reference sequence). The V end was cut by 6 bases, the J end by 3 bases, with 14 bases between. The CDR3 is made up of 14 amino acids.

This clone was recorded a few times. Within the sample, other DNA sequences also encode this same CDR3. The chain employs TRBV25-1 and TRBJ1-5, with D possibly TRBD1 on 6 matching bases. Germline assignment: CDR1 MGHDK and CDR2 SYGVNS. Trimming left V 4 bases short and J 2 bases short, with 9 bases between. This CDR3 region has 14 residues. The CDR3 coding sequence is TGTGCCAGCAGTGCACAGGGTGGCAATCAGCCCCAGCATTTT. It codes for CASSAQGGNQPQHF.

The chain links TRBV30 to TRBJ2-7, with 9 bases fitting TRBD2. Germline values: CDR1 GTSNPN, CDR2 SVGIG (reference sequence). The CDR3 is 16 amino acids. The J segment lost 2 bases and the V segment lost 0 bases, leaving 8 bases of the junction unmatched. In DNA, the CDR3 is TGTGCCTGGAGTGTAGGCAGACTAGCGGTTCCCTACGAGCAGTACTTC. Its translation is CAWSVGRLAVPYEQYF.

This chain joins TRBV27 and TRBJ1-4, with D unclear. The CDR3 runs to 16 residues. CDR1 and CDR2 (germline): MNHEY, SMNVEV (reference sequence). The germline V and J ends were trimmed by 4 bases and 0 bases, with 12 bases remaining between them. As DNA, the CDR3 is TGTGCCAGCAGTTATTCCGGTTTTGCAACTAATGAAAAACTGTTTTTT. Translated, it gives CASSYSGFATNEKLFF.

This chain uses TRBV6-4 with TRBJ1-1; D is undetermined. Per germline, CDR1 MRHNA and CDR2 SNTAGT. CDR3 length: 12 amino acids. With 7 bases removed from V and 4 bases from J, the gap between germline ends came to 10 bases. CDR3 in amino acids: CASKPGVTEAFF. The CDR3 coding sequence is TGTGCCAGCAAGCCCGGGGTCACTGAAGCTTTCTTT.

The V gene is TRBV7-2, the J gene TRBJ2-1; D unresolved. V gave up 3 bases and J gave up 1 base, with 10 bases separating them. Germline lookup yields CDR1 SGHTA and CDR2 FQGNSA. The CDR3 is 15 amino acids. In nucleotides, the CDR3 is TGTGCCAGCAGCTTCAGGATTGGATCCTACAATGAGCAGTTCTTC. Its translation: CASSFRIGSYNEQFF.